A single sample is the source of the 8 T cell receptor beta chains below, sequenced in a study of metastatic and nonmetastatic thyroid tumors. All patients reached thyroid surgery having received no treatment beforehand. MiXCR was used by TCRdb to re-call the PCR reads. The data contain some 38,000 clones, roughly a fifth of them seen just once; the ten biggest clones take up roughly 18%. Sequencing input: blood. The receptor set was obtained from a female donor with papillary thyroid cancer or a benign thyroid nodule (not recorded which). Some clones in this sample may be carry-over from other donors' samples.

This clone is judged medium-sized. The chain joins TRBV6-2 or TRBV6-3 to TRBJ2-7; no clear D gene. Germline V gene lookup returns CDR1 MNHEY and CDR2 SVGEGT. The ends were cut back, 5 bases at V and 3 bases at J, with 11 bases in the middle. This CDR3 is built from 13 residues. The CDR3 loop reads CASSAHTNYEQYF. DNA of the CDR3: TGTGCCAGCAGTGCTCATACCAACTACGAGCAGTACTTC.

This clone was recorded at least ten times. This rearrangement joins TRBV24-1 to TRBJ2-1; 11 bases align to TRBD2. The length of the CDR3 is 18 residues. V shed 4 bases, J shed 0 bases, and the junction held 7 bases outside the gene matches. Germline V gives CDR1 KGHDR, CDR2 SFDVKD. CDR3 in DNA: TGTGCCACCAGTGACCCCAGACTAGCGGGAAGCTCCTACAATGAGCAGTTCTTC. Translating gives CATSDPRLAGSSYNEQFF.

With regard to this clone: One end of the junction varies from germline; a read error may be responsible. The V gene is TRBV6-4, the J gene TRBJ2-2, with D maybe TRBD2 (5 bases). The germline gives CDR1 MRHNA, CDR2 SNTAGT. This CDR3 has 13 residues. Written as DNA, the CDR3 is TGTGCAAGCAGTGACTATAATGCCGGGGAGCTGTTTTTT. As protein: CASSDYNAGELFF.

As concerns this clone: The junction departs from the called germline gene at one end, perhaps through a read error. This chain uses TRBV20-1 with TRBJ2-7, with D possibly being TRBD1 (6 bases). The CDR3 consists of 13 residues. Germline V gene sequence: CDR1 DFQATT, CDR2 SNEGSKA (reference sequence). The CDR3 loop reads CSAHMDSPYDQYF. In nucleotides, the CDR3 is TGCAGTGCTCATATGGACAGCCCCTACGATCAGTACTTC.

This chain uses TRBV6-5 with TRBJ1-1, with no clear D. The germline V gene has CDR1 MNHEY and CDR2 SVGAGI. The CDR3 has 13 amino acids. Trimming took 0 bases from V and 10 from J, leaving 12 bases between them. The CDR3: CASSYSMWVPAFF. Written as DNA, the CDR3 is TGTGCCAGCAGTTACTCGATGTGGGTACCAGCTTTCTTT.

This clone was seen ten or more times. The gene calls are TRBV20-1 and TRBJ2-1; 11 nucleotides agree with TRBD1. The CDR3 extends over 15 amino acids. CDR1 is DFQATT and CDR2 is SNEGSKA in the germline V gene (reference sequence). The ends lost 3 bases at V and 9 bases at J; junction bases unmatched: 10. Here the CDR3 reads CSASFSDRGRTEQFF. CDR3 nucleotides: TGCAGTGCTAGTTTTTCGGACAGGGGGCGGACTGAGCAGTTCTTC.

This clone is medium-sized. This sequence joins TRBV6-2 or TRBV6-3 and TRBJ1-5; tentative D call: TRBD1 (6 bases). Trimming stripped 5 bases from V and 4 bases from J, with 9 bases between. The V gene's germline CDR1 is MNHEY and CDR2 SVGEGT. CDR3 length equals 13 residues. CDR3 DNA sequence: TGTGCCAGCAGTCGGACAGAAAATCAGCCCCAGCATTTT. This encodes CASSRTENQPQHF.

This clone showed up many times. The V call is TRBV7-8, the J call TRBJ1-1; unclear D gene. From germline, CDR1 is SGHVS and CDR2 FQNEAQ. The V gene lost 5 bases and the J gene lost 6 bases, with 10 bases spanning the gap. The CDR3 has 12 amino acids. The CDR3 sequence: CASSARTSEAFF. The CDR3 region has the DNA TGTGCCAGCAGCGCAAGGACCTCTGAAGCTTTCTTT.